Listed here are 19 T cell receptor beta chains from one sample, sequenced in a study of T cell repertoires in cytomegalovirus infection. MiXCR, run by TCRdb on the reads, gives a single entry per CDR3 protein. The profile shows 310,000 or so distinct CDR3 sequences, about a tenth of them singletons. The material sequenced was PBMCs. The receptor source for this set is a human donor in good health (CMV status not recorded). Some clones in this sample may be carry-over from other donors' samples.

In this sample, this clonotype turned up many times. The chain has TRBV6-2 or TRBV6-3 and TRBJ2-5; perhaps TRBD2 as D (7 bases). Germline V CDR1 and CDR2: MNHEY, SVGEGT. There are 17 residues in the CDR3. Deletions cut 2 bases from V and 12 bases from J, with 28 bases between. CDR3 sequence: CASSYDSAGATSLDEYF. Written as DNA, the CDR3 is TGTGCCAGCAGTTACGACTCCGCGGGGGCCACCAGTTTAGACGAGTACTTC.

This sequence joins TRBV20-1 and TRBJ1-6, with 9 bases that match TRBD1. J was trimmed by 9 bases and V by 0 bases; bases with no gene match: 9. The CDR3 spans 16 residues. The germline gives CDR1 DFQATT, CDR2 SNEGSKA (reference sequence). The CDR3 DNA reads as TGCAGTGCTAGAGATCCCTGGGACAGGGAAGGTTCACCCCTCCACTTT. It specifies CSARDPWDREGSPLHF.

Ten or more counts support this clonotype. This rearrangement joins TRBV5-4 to TRBJ2-3, with a weak D call TRBD1 (5 bases). Germline loops: CDR1 SGHNT, CDR2 YYREEE (reference sequence). V was cut by 4 bases and J by 6 bases, with 12 bases left in between. This CDR3 spans 13 amino acids. CDR3 amino acids: CASSETAPDTQYF. CDR3 nucleotides: TGTGCCAGCAGCGAGACAGCCCCGGATACGCAGTATTTT.

There are many counts of this clonotype. The rearrangement links TRBV25-1 to TRBJ2-5, with D tentatively TRBD1 (6 bases). V shed 9 bases and J shed 5 bases, with 19 bases lying between them. CDR1 is MGHDK and CDR2 is SYGVNS in the germline V gene. This CDR3 has 14 residues. The CDR3 sequence is CASAGVTGYETQYF. The DNA of the CDR3 is TGTGCCAGTGCGGGTGTGACAGGATATGAGACCCAGTACTTC.

This clonotype was counted many times. This rearrangement joins TRBV6-5 to TRBJ1-2, with D unresolved. CDR1 and CDR2 from the germline V gene are MNHEY and SVGAGI. The CDR3 extends over 14 amino acids. Trimming stripped 0 bases from V and 8 bases from J, with 13 bases between. CDR3 region: CASSYSREPGGYTF. The CDR3 region has the DNA TGTGCCAGCAGTTACTCGAGGGAGCCCGGGGGCTACACCTTC.

At least ten counts were recorded for this clonotype. The chain is built from TRBV20-1 and TRBJ1-4; TRBD1 is a possible D gene (6 bases). The V gene's germline CDR1 is DFQATT and CDR2 SNEGSKA (reference sequence). Trimming removed 0 bases at V and 5 bases at J, with 13 bases between. The CDR3 covers 15 residues. For the CDR3, the DNA is TGCAGTGCTAGAGATAGGGGGGCCCAAAATGAAAAACTGTTTTTT. Protein: CSARDRGAQNEKLFF.

V is TRBV11-1 and J is TRBJ2-2; perhaps TRBD1 as D (6 bases). Germline V gene data show CDR1 as SGHAT and CDR2 as FQDESV (reference sequence). V lost 5 bases and J lost 4, with 14 bases in between. The CDR3 spans 15 residues. CDR3 nucleotide sequence: TGTGCCAGCAGCCCACCGGGACACACCACCGGGGAGCTGTTTTTT. Translating gives CASSPPGHTTGELFF.

The CDR3 bases are TGTGCCAGCAGCGTGGGGCTAGCGGGGGGGGTCGAGCAGTTCTTC. It translates to CASSVGLAGGVEQFF. The V and J genes are TRBV9 and TRBJ2-1; 12 positions agree with TRBD2. With 2 bases clipped from V and 10 bases from J, the junction kept 7 bases outside the gene matches. The CDR3 loop spans 15 amino acids. CDR1 and CDR2 from the germline V gene are SGDLS and YYNGEE.

This clonotype was recorded at least ten times. The genes are TRBV2 and TRBJ2-1, with 11 positions matching TRBD2. The germline gives CDR1 SNHLY, CDR2 FYNNEI. CDR3 length equals 14 residues. V lost 6 bases to trimming and J lost 3 bases; unmatched junction nucleotides: 1. CDR3 in amino acids: CASRTSGVYNEQFF. As DNA, the CDR3 is TGTGCCAGCAGGACTAGCGGGGTCTACAATGAGCAGTTCTTC.

This clonotype was found many times. This chain connects TRBV20-1 to TRBJ1-4, with D possibly TRBD1 on 5 matching bases. The germline V gene encodes CDR1 DFQATT and CDR2 SNEGSKA (reference sequence). The CDR3 spans 13 residues. V lost 5 bases, J lost 1 base, and 8 bases lay in between. CDR3 region: CSAVRGTNEKLFF. The CDR3 DNA sequence: TGCAGTGCTGTTAGGGGAACTAATGAAAAACTGTTTTTT.

The table lists this clonotype with a few counts. This rearrangement joins TRBV6-2 or TRBV6-3 to TRBJ2-3; a possible D gene is TRBD2 (5 bases). This CDR3 has 15 amino acids. Trimming stripped 3 bases from V and 4 bases from J, with 14 bases between. Per germline, CDR1 MNHEY and CDR2 SVGEGT. This chain's CDR3 is CASSYGLFGPDTQYF. In DNA, the CDR3 is TGTGCCAGCAGTTATGGACTGTTTGGCCCAGATACGCAGTATTTT.

The V call is TRBV12-5, the J call TRBJ2-2; 7 bases align to TRBD1. CDR1 LGHNT and CDR2 FRNRAP come from the germline V gene. Unmatched junction bases numbered 5, after V lost 3 bases and J lost 4 bases. The CDR3 consists of 15 residues. The DNA for the CDR3 is TGTGCTAGTGGTTTCGGGGACAGAATCACCGGGGAGCTGTTTTTT. Its translation is CASGFGDRITGELFF.

The sample holds many counts of this clonotype. This chain links TRBV7-2 with TRBJ1-2, with 9 bases lining up with TRBD1. This CDR3 contains 14 residues. The junction had 9 bases not matched to a gene; V was cut back by 6 bases and J by 7 bases. CDR1 is SGHTA and CDR2 is FQGNSA in the germline V gene. The CDR3 nucleotides are TGTGCCAGCAGGACCGGGACAGGGAAGGTTGGCTACACCTTC. Translation gives CASRTGTGKVGYTF.

In this sample, this clonotype turned up many times. The V gene is TRBV7-9, the J gene TRBJ2-7; no clear D gene. The CDR3 contains 13 residues. V lost 3 bases, J lost 0 bases, and 6 bases lay in between. CDR1 SEHNR and CDR2 FQNEAQ come from the germline V gene (reference sequence). This CDR3 reads CASSLQDSYEQYV. For the CDR3, the DNA is TGTGCCAGCAGCTTGCAGGACTCCTACGAGCAGTACGTC.

This clonotype was counted only a few times. V usage is TRBV9 and J usage is TRBJ1-2, with 9 bases identical to TRBD1. V lost 0 bases, J lost 3 bases, and 6 bases stayed unmatched. Per the germline V gene, CDR1 is SGDLS and CDR2 is YYNGEE. The CDR3 runs to 16 residues. CDR3: CASSVGTGGFDYGYTF. DNA for the CDR3: TGTGCCAGCAGCGTAGGAACAGGGGGCTTCGACTATGGCTACACCTTC.

Ten or more counts support this clonotype. The V call is TRBV3-1, the J call TRBJ1-1; 7 bases line up with TRBD1. V was pared by 4 bases and J by 3 bases, with 5 bases of the junction left unmatched. Germline assignment: CDR1 LGHDT and CDR2 YNNKEL (reference sequence). This CDR3 has 14 residues. CDR3 sequence (DNA): TGTGCCAGCAGCCGCGAGGGGGCTTACACTGAAGCTTTCTTT. Residues: CASSREGAYTEAFF.

This rearrangement joins TRBV29-1 to TRBJ2-7; either TRBD1 or TRBD2 may supply D (6 bases each). The germline gives CDR1 SQVTM, CDR2 ANQGSEA. The CDR3 is 14 residues long. Trimming removed 6 bases from V and 1 base from J, with 16 bases in between. CDR3 bases: TGCAGCGTCGTAACAGGGAGGTCGTCCTACGAGCAGTACTTC. It codes for CSVVTGRSSYEQYF.

This clonotype was observed many times. This chain joins TRBV20-1 and TRBJ2-7; no firm D call. CDR1 is DFQATT and CDR2 is SNEGSKA in the germline V gene (reference sequence). V was pared by 0 bases and J by 4 bases, with 10 bases between. The CDR3 covers 13 residues. CDR3 DNA: TGCAGTGCTAGAGATTATTTACGGTACGAGCAGTACTTC. It encodes CSARDYLRYEQYF.

In this sample, this clonotype turned up many times. The V and J genes are TRBV24-1 and TRBJ2-5, with 7 positions matching TRBD1. V trimming: 4 bases; J trimming: 4 bases; junction bases outside the gene matches: 14. Germline V lookup: CDR1 KGHDR, CDR2 SFDVKD. The CDR3 extends over 17 amino acids. The CDR3 region has the DNA TGTGCCACCAGTGAGCCTACAGGGGTTGGGTGCGGAGAGACCCAGTACTTC. As protein: CATSEPTGVGCGETQYF.